These 31 T cell receptor beta chains originate from one sample sequenced in a study of shared clonotypes between healthy human individuals. Clones were sequenced by immunoSEQ multiplex PCR, and TCRdb holds only the in-frame ones, with some missing. The sample lists approximately 500,000 clones, about four fifths occurring once. Sequenced input: PBMCs. These receptors were obtained from a woman aged 40 to 50 in good health. Some clones in this sample may be carry-over from other donors' samples.

DNA of the CDR3: TGTGCCAGCAGCTTAGGGCATAGCTACGAGCAGTACTTC. This codes for CASSLGHSYEQYF. The genes are TRBV11-2 and TRBJ2-7; the D is unclear. This CDR3 has 13 residues. Germline CDR1 and CDR2: SGHAT and FQNNGV. Trimming pared 1 base from V and 3 bases from J, leaving 7 bases between.

The V and J genes are TRBV6-5 and TRBJ2-7, with D possibly matching TRBD2 (6 bases). The germline V gene encodes CDR1 MNHEY and CDR2 SVGAGI. The V end was cut by 5 bases, the J end by 3 bases, with 14 bases between. CDR3 length: 14 residues. The CDR3 is CASSEQEEGYEQYF. CDR3 in DNA: TGTGCCAGCAGTGAACAAGAGGAGGGCTACGAGCAGTACTTC.

V usage is TRBV7-2 and J usage is TRBJ2-7, with a tentative D call TRBD1 (6 bases). Germline lookup yields CDR1 SGHTA and CDR2 FQGNSA. Trimming took off 1 base at V and 2 bases at J, with 15 bases between the two ends. This CDR3 comprises 16 residues. The CDR3 region has the DNA TGTGCCAGCAGCTTAGTGAGGGACATGGGGACCTACGAGCAGTACTTC. Translation: CASSLVRDMGTYEQYF.

The chain links TRBV11-2 to TRBJ2-3, with 8 nucleotides matching TRBD2. There are 15 residues in the CDR3. The germline V gene encodes CDR1 SGHAT and CDR2 FQNNGV. V dropped 5 bases and J dropped 5; count of bases not matched to a gene: 9. The CDR3 sequence is CASSPGGGGRDTQYF. CDR3 bases: TGTGCCAGCAGCCCCGGGGGGGGAGGAAGAGATACGCAGTATTTT.

The chain combines TRBV7-6 with TRBJ2-5; D may be TRBD2 (7 bases). CDR1 and CDR2 from the germline V gene are SGHVS and FNYEAQ. The CDR3 totals 16 residues. V lost 1 base and J lost 5, with 17 bases in between. The CDR3 region is CASSLGVSGGRETQYF. The DNA of the CDR3 is TGTGCCAGCAGCTTAGGAGTGTCGGGGGGCAGGGAGACCCAGTACTTC.

This sequence joins TRBV5-4 and TRBJ2-3; 10 bases align to TRBD2. The V and J ends lost 1 base and 3 bases, in that order; junction bases with no gene match: 5. CDR1 SGHNT and CDR2 YYREEE come from the germline V gene (reference sequence). This CDR3 has 16 amino acids. The CDR3 spells CASSLRLAGGTDTQYF. CDR3 DNA: TGTGCCAGCAGCTTGCGGTTAGCGGGAGGAACAGATACGCAGTATTTT.

This clone is a singleton in its sample. CDR3 in DNA: TGTGCCAGCAGCAAGGCCACTAGCGGGGGGGAGACCCAGTACTTC. Translated, it gives CASSKATSGGETQYF. The chain recombines TRBV7-8 with TRBJ2-5; 12 bases fit TRBD2. V dropped 5 bases and J dropped 5; count of bases not matched to a gene: 6. The CDR3 runs to 15 residues. The germline gives CDR1 SGHVS, CDR2 FQNEAQ. The variable domain in full, with the rest retrieved from reference TRBV7-8 and TRBJ2-5, is GAGVSQSPRYKVAKRGQDVALRCDPISGHVSLFWYQQALGQGPEFLTYFQNEAQLDKSGLPSDRFFAERPEGSVSTLKIQRTQQEDSAVYLCASSKATSGGETQYFGPGTRLLVL.

The V gene is TRBV6-9, the J gene TRBJ1-2; 12 nucleotides agree with TRBD1. J was trimmed by 2 bases and V by 7 bases; bases with no gene match: 5. CDR1 MNHGY and CDR2 SVAAGI come from the germline V gene. This CDR3 is built from 15 residues. CDR3 residues: CASIPGQGANYGYTF. The CDR3 DNA sequence: TGTGCCAGCATACCGGGACAGGGGGCGAACTATGGCTACACCTTC.

The chain employs TRBV7-8 and TRBJ1-4; D might be TRBD1 (6 bases). The germline CDR1 and CDR2 sequences are SGHVS and FQNEAQ. V was pared by 2 bases and J by 6 bases, with 10 bases between. The CDR3 is 14 amino acids. CDR3 in amino acids: CASSLWGPDEKLFF. The CDR3, as DNA: TGTGCCAGCAGCTTATGGGGGCCGGATGAAAAACTGTTTTTT.

This clone has just a few counts. This chain links TRBV11-2 with TRBJ2-2, with D unresolved. The CDR3 has 11 amino acids. Looked up from germline, CDR1 is SGHAT and CDR2 is FQNNGV. DNA of the CDR3: TGTGCTGTTTCCTATTTAGAGGAGCTGTTTTTT. It specifies CAVSYLEELFF.

The chain links TRBV30 to TRBJ1-2; TRBD1 might be the D (6 bases). The germline V and J ends were trimmed by 4 bases and 6 bases, with 12 bases remaining between them. Germline CDR1 and CDR2: GTSNPN and SVGIG (reference sequence). This CDR3 is 12 amino acids long. The CDR3 DNA reads as TGTGCCTGGAACCGGGGGGCCGATGGCTACACCTTC. This encodes CAWNRGADGYTF. Full variable domain (remainder filled in from reference TRBV30 and TRBJ1-2): SQTIHQWPATLVQPVGSPLSLECTVEGTSNPNLYWYRQAAGRGLQLLFYSVGIGQISSEVPQNLSASRPQDRQFILSSKKLLLSDSGFYLCAWNRGADGYTFGSGTRLTVV.

This clone ranks as medium-sized (0.01 to 0.1%). This sample also contains other DNA sequences that code for the same CDR3. This sequence joins TRBV18 and TRBJ2-7, with a tentative D call TRBD1 (6 bases). The ends were cut back, 2 bases at V and 2 bases at J, with 10 bases in the middle. Germline values: CDR1 KGHSH, CDR2 LQKENI. This CDR3 spans 14 amino acids. CDR3 nucleotides: TGTGCCAGCTCACCATCCTGGGACACCTACGAGCAGTACTTC. This sequence encodes CASSPSWDTYEQYF.

The chain has TRBV7-2 and TRBJ2-3; D remains unclear. Per germline, CDR1 SGHTA and CDR2 FQGNSA. The CDR3 sequence is 13 residues long. V was clipped by 5 bases and J by 5 bases, with 11 bases between them. The CDR3 coding sequence is TGTGCCAGCAGCCCGGCGCGAGTAGATACGCAGTATTTT. Its translation is CASSPARVDTQYF.

This rearrangement joins TRBV28 to TRBJ2-5; the match to TRBD2 covers 7 bases. The V gene's germline CDR1 is MDHEN and CDR2 SYDVKM. This CDR3 contains 13 residues. V gave up 9 bases and J gave up 1 base; unmatched junction bases: 5. CDR3 amino acids: CASNREVQETQYF. The DNA of the CDR3 is TGTGCCAGTAACCGGGAGGTCCAAGAGACCCAGTACTTC.

The chain recombines TRBV7-9 with TRBJ2-1; 10 bases align to TRBD2. The CDR3 sequence is 15 residues long. Trimming cost V 3 bases and J 4 bases; bases outside gene matches: 3. CDR1 is SEHNR, CDR2 FQNEAQ, per germline (reference sequence). The chain's CDR3 is CASSFAAGGYNEQFF. CDR3 sequence (DNA): TGTGCCAGCAGCTTTGCAGCGGGAGGGTACAATGAGCAGTTCTTC.

V is TRBV5-5 and J is TRBJ2-5; 8 positions agree with TRBD2. Trimming cost V 2 bases and J 1 base; bases outside gene matches: 7. This CDR3 comprises 16 residues. Germline assignment: CDR1 SGHKS and CDR2 YYEKEE (reference sequence). The CDR3 DNA follows: TGTGCCAGCAGCTTTGGCAGCGGGAGCGTCCAAGAGACCCAGTACTTC. Translated, it gives CASSFGSGSVQETQYF.

V gene TRBV28 combines with J gene TRBJ1-3; D is unclear. CDR3 length: 15 residues. Trimming removed 3 bases at V and 3 bases at J, with 12 bases between. CDR1 MDHEN and CDR2 SYDVKM come from the germline V gene. The CDR3 coding sequence is TGTGCCAGCAGTTTGGGAGGAGGGTTTGGAAACACCATATATTTT. It is translated as CASSLGGGFGNTIYF.

V is TRBV5-1 and J is TRBJ1-2; D remains unclear. V was clipped by 0 bases and J by 2 bases, with 5 bases between them. Per germline, CDR1 SGHRS and CDR2 YFSETQ. This CDR3 has 13 amino acids. CDR3 DNA: TGCGCCAGCAGCTTGGGACGGAACTATGGCTACACCTTC. Translating gives CASSLGRNYGYTF.

The rearrangement uses TRBV29-1 and TRBJ1-4; 8 bases match TRBD1. The germline gives CDR1 SQVTM, CDR2 ANQGSEA. This CDR3 contains 13 residues. Trimming took 7 bases from V and 8 from J; bases not matched to a gene: 9. Here the CDR3 reads CSAEQGAGEKLFF. The CDR3 DNA follows: TGCAGCGCTGAGCAGGGGGCAGGGGAAAAACTGTTTTTT.

The chain joins TRBV5-1 to TRBJ2-3; maybe TRBD2 (6 bases). The V gene's germline CDR1 is SGHRS and CDR2 YFSETQ. V was pared by 4 bases and J by 0 bases, with 9 bases between. This CDR3 is 14 amino acids long. CDR3 in amino acids: CASSRGSSTDTQYF. DNA for the CDR3: TGCGCCAGCAGCCGGGGGTCTAGCACAGATACGCAGTATTTT.

The chain has TRBV4-2 and TRBJ2-7, with D possibly TRBD1 on 6 matching bases. Germline loops: CDR1 LGHNA, CDR2 YNFKEQ. V lost 5 bases and J 2 bases, leaving 19 bases between the germline ends. The length of the CDR3 is 16 residues. The CDR3 DNA follows: TGTGCCAGCAGCTCCCAGACAGGTCCAGCTCCCTACGAGCAGTACTTC. Protein sequence: CASSSQTGPAPYEQYF.

V and J are TRBV6-6 and TRBJ2-2, with D unresolved. The germline V gene encodes CDR1 MNHNY and CDR2 SVGAGI (reference sequence). The CDR3 length is 10 residues. Trimming left V 8 bases short and J 6 bases short, with 4 bases between. CDR3 sequence: CASGAGELFF. The CDR3 nucleotides are TGTGCCAGCGGGGCCGGGGAGCTGTTTTTT.

The rearrangement links TRBV27 to TRBJ2-1; D call uncertain. The V gene's germline CDR1 is MNHEY and CDR2 SMNVEV (reference sequence). V shed 3 bases and J shed 0 bases, with 9 bases lying between them. The CDR3 is made up of 15 amino acids. The CDR3 region has the DNA TGTGCCAGCAGTTTCGGCGGCAGCTCCTACAATGAGCAGTTCTTC. Translating it yields CASSFGGSSYNEQFF.

This clone occurred once. Other DNA sequences in this sample translate to the same CDR3. V and J are TRBV19 and TRBJ1-1; D is possibly TRBD1 (5 bases). The CDR3 consists of 13 residues. Germline V gene data show CDR1 as LNHDA and CDR2 as SQIVND (reference sequence). V was cut by 3 bases and J by 3 bases, with 8 bases left in between. CDR3 residues: CASSITGDTEAFF. CDR3 DNA sequence: TGTGCCAGTAGTATTACGGGGGACACTGAAGCTTTCTTT.

The chain couples TRBV14 to TRBJ1-2; D remains unclear. Trimming cost V 4 bases and J 3 bases, with 12 bases left between them. Germline V CDR1 and CDR2: SGHDN, FVKESK. The CDR3 contains 14 residues. The CDR3 sequence is CASSLVGLDYGYTF. DNA of the CDR3: TGTGCCAGCAGCCTCGTCGGCTTGGACTATGGCTACACCTTC.

The gene calls are TRBV28 and TRBJ2-7, with 8 bases matching TRBD1. The CDR3 totals 15 residues. V lost 0 bases and J lost 0; bases outside the gene matches: 1. Germline V gives CDR1 MDHEN, CDR2 SYDVKM. CDR3 sequence: CASSLWTGASYEQYF. The CDR3 DNA is TGTGCCAGCAGTTTATGGACAGGGGCCTCCTACGAGCAGTACTTC.

The chain has TRBV7-2 and TRBJ2-3; 10 bases are shared with TRBD2. Trimming took 3 bases from V and 2 from J; bases not matched to a gene: 2. The CDR3 extends over 15 amino acids. Germline CDR1 SGHTA, CDR2 FQGNSA. The CDR3 bases are TGTGCCAGCAGCTTGAGCGGGAGGGCCACAGATACGCAGTATTTT. Its translation is CASSLSGRATDTQYF.

The chain joins TRBV11-2 to TRBJ2-7, with D possibly TRBD1 on 6 matching bases. This CDR3 has 15 residues. V lost 4 bases to trimming and J lost 0 bases, with 13 bases between them. Germline-derived CDR1 and CDR2 are SGHAT and FQNNGV. CDR3 loop: CASSSLRDTSYEQYF. CDR3 DNA sequence: TGTGCCAGCAGCTCACTCCGGGACACCTCCTACGAGCAGTACTTC.

This clone was seen once. The chain combines TRBV9 with TRBJ2-1, with D possibly matching TRBD2 (6 bases). From germline, CDR1 is SGDLS and CDR2 YYNGEE. V was cut by 0 bases and J by 4 bases, with 11 bases left in between. This CDR3 is built from 15 residues. CDR3 in amino acids: CASSVVGLIYNEQFF. CDR3 sequence (DNA): TGTGCCAGCAGCGTAGTTGGACTAATTTACAATGAGCAGTTCTTC.

The chain recombines TRBV7-2 with TRBJ2-7; D is tentatively TRBD1 or TRBD2 (5 bases each). There are 15 residues in the CDR3. Trimming left V 7 bases short and J 4 bases short, with 20 bases between. Germline V gene data show CDR1 as SGHTA and CDR2 as FQGNSA. The DNA of the CDR3 is TGTGCCAGCACCCCCCGGGGCGGTCCAGGATACGAGCAGTACTTC. Its protein product is CASTPRGGPGYEQYF.

V gene TRBV6-6 combines with J gene TRBJ2-5; 9 nucleotides line up with TRBD2. After removal of 2 bases from V and 7 bases from J, the junction contained 8 bases not matched to a gene. The CDR3 spans 15 residues. Looked up from germline, CDR1 is MNHNY and CDR2 is SVGAGI (reference sequence). This chain's CDR3 is CASSYPASGIGTQYF. CDR3 in DNA: TGTGCCAGCAGTTACCCTGCTAGCGGGATTGGGACCCAGTACTTC.